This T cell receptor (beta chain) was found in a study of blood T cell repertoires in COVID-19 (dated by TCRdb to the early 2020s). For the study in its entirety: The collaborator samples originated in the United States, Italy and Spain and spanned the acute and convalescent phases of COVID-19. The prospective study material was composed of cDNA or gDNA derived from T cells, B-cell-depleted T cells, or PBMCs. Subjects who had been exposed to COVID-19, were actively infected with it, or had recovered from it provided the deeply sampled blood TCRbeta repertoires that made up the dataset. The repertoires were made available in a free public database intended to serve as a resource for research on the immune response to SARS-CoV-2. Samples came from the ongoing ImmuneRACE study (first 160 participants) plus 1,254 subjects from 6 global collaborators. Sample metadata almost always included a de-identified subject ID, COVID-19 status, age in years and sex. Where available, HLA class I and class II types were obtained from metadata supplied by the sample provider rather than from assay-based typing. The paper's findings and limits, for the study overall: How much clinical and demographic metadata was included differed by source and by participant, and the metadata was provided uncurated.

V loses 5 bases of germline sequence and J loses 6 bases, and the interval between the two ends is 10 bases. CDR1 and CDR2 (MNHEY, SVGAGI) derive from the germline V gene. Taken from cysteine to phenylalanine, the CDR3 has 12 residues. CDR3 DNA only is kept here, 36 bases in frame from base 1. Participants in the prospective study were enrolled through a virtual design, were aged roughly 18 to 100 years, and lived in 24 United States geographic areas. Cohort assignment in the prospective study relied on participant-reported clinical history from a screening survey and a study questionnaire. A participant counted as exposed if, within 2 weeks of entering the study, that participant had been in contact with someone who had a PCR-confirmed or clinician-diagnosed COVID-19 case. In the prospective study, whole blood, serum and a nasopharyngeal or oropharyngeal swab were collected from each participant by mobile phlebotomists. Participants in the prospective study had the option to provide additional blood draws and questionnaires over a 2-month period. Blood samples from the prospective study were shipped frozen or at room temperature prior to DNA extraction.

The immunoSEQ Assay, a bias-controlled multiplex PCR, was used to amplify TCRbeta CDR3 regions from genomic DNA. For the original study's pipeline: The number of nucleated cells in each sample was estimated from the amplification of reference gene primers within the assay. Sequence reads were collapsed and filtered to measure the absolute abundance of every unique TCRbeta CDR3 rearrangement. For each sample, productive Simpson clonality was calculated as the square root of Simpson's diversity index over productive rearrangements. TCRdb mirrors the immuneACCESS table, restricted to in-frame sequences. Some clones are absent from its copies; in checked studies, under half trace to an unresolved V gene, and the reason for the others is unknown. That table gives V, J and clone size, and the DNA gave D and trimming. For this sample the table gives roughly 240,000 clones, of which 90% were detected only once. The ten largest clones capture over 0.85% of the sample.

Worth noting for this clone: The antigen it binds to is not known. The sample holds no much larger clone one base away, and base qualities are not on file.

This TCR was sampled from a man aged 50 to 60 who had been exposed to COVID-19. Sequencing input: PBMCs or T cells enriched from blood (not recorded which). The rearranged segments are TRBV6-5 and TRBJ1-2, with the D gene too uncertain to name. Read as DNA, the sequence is TGTGCCAGCAGTACCTGGACTCATGGCTACACCTTC. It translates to CASSTWTHGYTF.